These 3 T cell receptor beta chains were sequenced from one sample in a study of Ad26.COV2.S vaccination and SARS-CoV-2 variants. The data were produced by immunoSEQ multiplex PCR, yet TCRdb's version contains in-frame clones alone and is incomplete. This table holds about 350,000 clones, about 89% found once. Documented treatment: some 20 received Ad26.COV2.S at low or high dose, single or two shots; about 5 received placebo; per-sample allocation not given. The study sampled participants on day 63 after the first vaccine or placebo injection. The material was peripheral blood, obtained in a trial of Ad26.COV2.S vaccine versus placebo. Receptors originate from a person between 18 and 65 years old who received the Ad26.COV2.S COVID-19 vaccine or a placebo.

The chain is built from TRBV29-1 and TRBJ2-7; 9 bases fit TRBD2. Trimming at V came to 4 bases and at J to 6 bases, leaving 7 bases not matched to a gene. CDR1 SQVTM and CDR2 ANQGSEA come from the germline V gene. The CDR3 loop spans 13 amino acids. CDR3 residues: CSVGATSGGEQYF. In nucleotides, the CDR3 is TGCAGCGTTGGAGCGACTAGCGGAGGCGAGCAGTACTTC.

V and J are TRBV20-1 and TRBJ2-7; D is unresolved. Trimming took 3 bases from V and 3 from J, leaving 6 bases between them. The length of the CDR3 is 11 residues. Germline V gene data show CDR1 as DFQATT and CDR2 as SNEGSKA (reference sequence). CDR3 bases: TGCAGTGCTAGCGGCCACTACGAGCAGTACTTC. Its protein is CSASGHYEQYF.

This sequence joins TRBV13 and TRBJ1-2, with D unresolved. The CDR3 spans 11 residues. Germline CDR1 PRHDT, CDR2 FYEKMQ (reference sequence). The germline V and J ends were trimmed by 8 bases and 6 bases, with 10 bases remaining between them. The DNA for the CDR3 is TGTGCCAGCTCTCGTCGGGATGGCTACACCTTC. Protein product: CASSRRDGYTF.